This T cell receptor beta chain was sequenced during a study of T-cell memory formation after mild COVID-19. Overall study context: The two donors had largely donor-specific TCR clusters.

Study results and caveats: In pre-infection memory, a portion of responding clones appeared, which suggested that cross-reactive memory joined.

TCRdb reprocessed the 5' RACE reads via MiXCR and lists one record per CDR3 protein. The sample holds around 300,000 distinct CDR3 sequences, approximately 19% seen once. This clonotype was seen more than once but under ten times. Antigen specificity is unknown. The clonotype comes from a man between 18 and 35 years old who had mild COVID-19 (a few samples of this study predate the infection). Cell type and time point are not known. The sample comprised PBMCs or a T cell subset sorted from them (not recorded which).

The CDR3 protein is CASSLPRSAAYEQYV. DNA of the CDR3: TGTGCCAGCAGTCTCCCCCGGTCAGCCGCCTACGAGCAGTACGTC. The chain couples TRBV6-2 or TRBV6-3 to TRBJ2-7; D not resolved. Per germline, CDR1 MNHEY and CDR2 SVGEGT. There are 15 residues in the CDR3. V lost 5 bases and J lost 2, with 16 bases in between.